The 8 T cell receptor beta chains in this list originate from one sample, sequenced in a study of blood T cell repertoires in COVID-19. Profiling relied on immunoSEQ multiplex PCR, and the TCRdb table lists in-frame clones only, not all of them. Of some 120,000 clones in the sample, about 85% were seen once. Sequenced material: peripheral blood. These receptors all come from a man in his fifties or sixties with acute or convalescent COVID-19.

This clone was detected only a few times. This chain uses TRBV14 with TRBJ2-1; 7 bases are a match to TRBD1. V was pared by 7 bases and J by 6 bases, with 9 bases of the junction left unmatched. The germline V gene encodes CDR1 SGHDN and CDR2 FVKESK. CDR3 length: 14 residues. The CDR3 reads CASKRGTASNEQFF. CDR3 sequence (DNA): TGTGCCAGCAAAAGAGGGACAGCTTCCAATGAGCAGTTCTTC.

This chain connects TRBV13 to TRBJ2-7, with 11 bases matching TRBD2. The CDR3 loop spans 15 amino acids. Per the germline V gene, CDR1 is PRHDT and CDR2 is FYEKMQ (reference sequence). The V gene end was trimmed by 5 bases and the J gene end by 3 bases; junction bases not matched to a gene: 6. The CDR3 DNA reads as TGTGCCAGCAGCCCCCCGGGACTAGCGGTCTACGAGCAGTACTTC. This gives the protein CASSPPGLAVYEQYF.

This chain uses TRBV7-8 with TRBJ1-4; D unresolved. From germline, CDR1 is SGHVS and CDR2 FQNEAQ. The V end was cut by 1 base, the J end by 3 bases, with 9 bases between. The CDR3 spans 15 residues. The CDR3 spells CASSLDSQPNEKLFF. The CDR3 nucleotides are TGTGCCAGCAGCTTAGACAGCCAGCCTAATGAAAAACTGTTTTTT.

V usage is TRBV7-2 and J usage is TRBJ2-5, with TRBD1 matching over 7 bases. V shed 5 bases, J shed 4 bases, and the junction held 10 bases outside the gene matches. Germline V gene data show CDR1 as SGHTA and CDR2 as FQGNSA. The CDR3 loop spans 15 amino acids. CDR3 loop: CASSKPQGFAETQYF. The CDR3 bases are TGTGCCAGCAGCAAGCCACAGGGGTTTGCAGAGACCCAGTACTTC.

This clone appeared a few times. The chain employs TRBV19 and TRBJ2-7; 8 nucleotides agree with TRBD1. This CDR3 contains 15 residues. The germline V gene encodes CDR1 LNHDA and CDR2 SQIVND (reference sequence). The V gene end was trimmed by 4 bases and the J gene end by 2 bases; junction bases not matched to a gene: 7. Here the CDR3 DNA reads TGTGCCAGTAGTACCCACTGGACAGGGACCTACGAGCAGTACTTC. Its translation: CASSTHWTGTYEQYF. Full variable domain (rest looked up from reference TRBV19 and TRBJ2-7): DGGITQSPKYLFRKEGQNVTLSCEQNLNHDAMYWYRQDPGQGLRLIYYSQIVNDFQKGDIAEGYSVSREKKESFPLTVTSAQKNPTAFYLCASSTHWTGTYEQYFGPGTRLTVT.

The chain is built from TRBV28 and TRBJ2-2; D remains ambiguous. The length of the CDR3 is 12 residues. V lost 8 bases, J lost 7 bases, and 11 bases lay in between. Germline CDR1 reads MDHEN; CDR2 reads SYDVKM. This CDR3 is CASRRSNGELFF. CDR3 bases: TGTGCCAGCCGCAGGTCCAACGGGGAGCTGTTTTTT.

In its sample, this clone was seen once. CDR3 coding DNA: TGTGCCAGTAGTCTTGGGGCTGGGAGCAATCAGCCCCAGCATTTT. As protein: CASSLGAGSNQPQHF. The V gene is TRBV19, the J gene TRBJ1-5, with D tentatively TRBD1 (5 bases). CDR1 LNHDA and CDR2 SQIVND come from the germline V gene (reference sequence). Trimming left V 5 bases short and J 1 base short, with 12 bases between. The CDR3 is made up of 15 amino acids.

This clone occurred once. The CDR3 is CASSIGLNNEQFF. Written as DNA, the CDR3 is TGTGCCAGCAGCATCGGACTGAACAATGAGCAGTTCTTC. This chain links TRBV16 with TRBJ2-1; D is possibly TRBD2 (5 bases). V was shortened by 5 bases and J by 5 bases, with 10 bases between the two germline ends. This CDR3 comprises 13 residues. Germline lookup yields CDR1 KGHSY and CDR2 FQNENV.